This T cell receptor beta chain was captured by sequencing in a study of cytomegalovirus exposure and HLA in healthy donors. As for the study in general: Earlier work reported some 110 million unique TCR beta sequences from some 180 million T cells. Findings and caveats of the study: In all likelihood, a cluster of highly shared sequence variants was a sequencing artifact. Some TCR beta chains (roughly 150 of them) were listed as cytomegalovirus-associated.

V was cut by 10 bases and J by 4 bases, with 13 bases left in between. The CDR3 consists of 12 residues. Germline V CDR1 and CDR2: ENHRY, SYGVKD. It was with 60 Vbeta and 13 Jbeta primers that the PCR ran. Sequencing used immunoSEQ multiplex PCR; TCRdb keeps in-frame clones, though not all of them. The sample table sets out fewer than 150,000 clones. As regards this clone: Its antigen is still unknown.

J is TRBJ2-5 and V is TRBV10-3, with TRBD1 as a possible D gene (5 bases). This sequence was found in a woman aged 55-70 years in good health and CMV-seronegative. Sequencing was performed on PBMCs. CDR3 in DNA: TGTGCCACCAACGACAGTGGAGAGACCCAGTACTTC. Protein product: CATNDSGETQYF.